This TCR beta chain emerged from a study of control samples from healthy donors and cancer patients. The assay was immunoSEQ multiplex PCR, and TCRdb's table has in-frame clones only and misses some. Among under 200,000 clones, around 96% were seen once, and the ten largest hold 0.95% to 1.1%. CDR1 and CDR2 from the germline V gene are SGHRS and YFSETQ. The V end lost 4 bases, the J end lost 6 bases, and 16 bases lay between the germline ends. The CDR3 runs to 14 residues. J is TRBJ1-2 and V is TRBV5-1, with a tentative D call TRBD1 (6 bases). Sequences were obtained from blood. The sequence was collected from a woman aged 30 to 39 in good health. In DNA form, the CDR3 reads TGCGCCAGCAGCCCAAGTGGGGGGGCGGATGGCTACACCTTC. Amino acid sequence: CASSPSGGADGYTF.